At least ten counts were recorded for the clone carrying this T cell receptor beta chain. Its antigen is still unknown. The CDR3 sequence is 14 residues long. V was pared by 1 base and J by 0 bases, with 8 bases between. Germline CDR1 SGHKS, CDR2 YYEKEE (reference sequence). TCRdb reanalysed the 5' RACE reads using MiXCR and keeps one entry per CDR3 protein. The sample lists about 570,000 distinct CDR3 sequences; approximately 10% were seen once. The data originate from a study of identical twins. The study, taken as a whole, reports: Surplus twin overlap in beta out-of-frame sequences was less pronounced. Insertions were fewer in abundant cord blood beta clonotypes, whereas memory repertoires showed none of this pattern. In monozygotic twins, models underestimated the sharing of out-of-frame TCR alpha.

Another study also made use of these data, one on yellow fever vaccine responses in identical twins.

Sequencing was carried out using PBMCs. The rearrangement joins TRBV5-5 to TRBJ2-7; no definite D call. The sequence was collected from a woman between 18 and 30 years old in good health. CDR3 nucleotide sequence: TGTGCCAGCAGCTTGTACATCACCTCCTACGAGCAGTACTTC. Protein product: CASSLYITSYEQYF.